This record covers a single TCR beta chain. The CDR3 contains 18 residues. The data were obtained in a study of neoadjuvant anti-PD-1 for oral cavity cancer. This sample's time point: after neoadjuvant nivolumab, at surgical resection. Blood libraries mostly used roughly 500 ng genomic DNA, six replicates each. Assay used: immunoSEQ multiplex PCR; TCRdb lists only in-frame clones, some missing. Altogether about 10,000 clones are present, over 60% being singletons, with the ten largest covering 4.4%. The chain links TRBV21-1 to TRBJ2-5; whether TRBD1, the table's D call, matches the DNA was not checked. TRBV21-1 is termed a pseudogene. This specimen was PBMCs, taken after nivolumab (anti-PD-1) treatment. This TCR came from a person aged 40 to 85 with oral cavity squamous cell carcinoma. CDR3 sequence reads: CASSFQGERDRDQETQYF. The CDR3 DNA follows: TGTGCCAGCAGCTTTCAGGGAGAGAGGGACAGGGACCAAGAGACCCAGTACTTC.